Following are 8 T cell receptor beta chains from one sample sequenced in a study of blood T cells in healthy people across ages. Next came a second PCR, run for about 6 to 11 cycles, which used a sample-barcoded 5' primer along with a J-beta primer mix. One entry per CDR3 protein, called by TCRdb with MiXCR from the 5' RACE reads. The data contain 500,000 to 550,000 distinct CDR3 sequences, 24% of them singletons. The sample was also reused in another study, on T cells of mothers and their children.

Sequences were obtained from blood. The receptors stem from a boy aged 5-17 years in good health.

The chain links TRBV6-5 to TRBJ2-1; 10 bases are shared with TRBD1. The trim removed 0 bases at V and 12 bases at J, leaving 14 bases unmatched. The CDR3 spans 17 residues. Germline CDR1 and CDR2: MNHEY and SVGAGI. The CDR3 loop is CASSYSGTGQGRMAQFF. The CDR3 bases are TGTGCCAGCAGTTACTCGGGTACGGGACAGGGGAGAATGGCGCAGTTCTTC.

The gene calls are TRBV2 and TRBJ1-2, with TRBD1 matching 7 bases. V lost 7 bases to trimming and J lost 3 bases; unmatched junction nucleotides: 8. CDR3 length: 14 amino acids. Germline-derived CDR1 and CDR2 are SNHLY and FYNNEI. For the CDR3, the DNA is TGTGCCAGCACTTTACAGGGGTTGGACTATGGCTACACCTTC. It translates to CASTLQGLDYGYTF.

The chain joins TRBV4-1 to TRBJ2-7; 11 bases map to TRBD1. With V trimmed by 5 bases and J by 6 bases, 6 bases remained unmatched. CDR3 length: 14 residues. Per germline, CDR1 MGHRA and CDR2 YSYEKL. The CDR3 loop reads CASSIPGQGVEQYF. The CDR3 DNA reads as TGCGCCAGCAGCATCCCGGGACAGGGGGTCGAGCAGTACTTC.

The chain uses TRBV27 and TRBJ1-1, with D maybe TRBD1 (5 bases). The germline V gene has CDR1 MNHEY and CDR2 SMNVEV (reference sequence). The V end lost 1 base, the J end lost 2 bases, and 8 bases lay between the germline ends. The CDR3 contains 14 residues. This chain's CDR3 is CASSLWGSNTEAFF. The CDR3 region has the DNA TGTGCCAGCAGTTTATGGGGGTCTAACACTGAAGCTTTCTTT.

The rearrangement joins TRBV20-1 to TRBJ1-1; the D is unclear. In germline, CDR1 is DFQATT, CDR2 SNEGSKA (reference sequence). V was trimmed by 0 bases and J by 6 bases, leaving 20 bases between them. This CDR3 contains 16 residues. The CDR3 DNA follows: TGCAGTGCTAGAGATTTTGGGTTGGTTGGCAGTCCTGAAGCTTTCTTT. Translation: CSARDFGLVGSPEAFF.

This clonotype came up a few times. The V and J genes are TRBV20-1 and TRBJ2-5; 16 nucleotides match TRBD2. Unmatched junction bases numbered 5, after V lost 0 bases and J lost 7 bases. The CDR3 totals 16 residues. CDR1 is DFQATT and CDR2 is SNEGSKA in the germline V gene (reference sequence). Written as DNA, the CDR3 is TGCAGTGCTAGAGAAGGGACTAGCGGGAGGGCCGTGACCCAGTACTTC. Encoded protein: CSAREGTSGRAVTQYF.

The chain uses TRBV4-3 and TRBJ2-3, with TRBD2 matching over 10 bases. Germline V CDR1 and CDR2: LGHNA, YSLEER. The CDR3 loop spans 18 amino acids. V was clipped by 1 base and J by 0 bases; unmatched bases: 7. The CDR3 sequence is CASSQGSSGRSSTDTQYF. In nucleotides, the CDR3 is TGCGCCAGCAGCCAAGGGAGTAGCGGGAGGTCTAGCACAGATACGCAGTATTTT.

This clonotype turned up a few times. The chain recombines TRBV11-2 with TRBJ2-6; 8 nucleotides line up with TRBD2. J lost 0 bases, V lost 0 bases, and 13 bases had no gene match. Per germline, CDR1 SGHAT and CDR2 FQNNGV. The CDR3 covers 21 residues. The CDR3 spells CASSLDGFMAGGTSGANVLTF. Here the CDR3 DNA reads TGTGCCAGCAGCTTAGATGGGTTTATGGCGGGGGGAACCTCTGGGGCCAACGTCCTGACTTTC.